One sample yielded the 15 T cell receptor beta chains listed below, sequenced in a study of T cell responses to AZD1222 COVID-19 vaccine. Repertoires were generated with immunoSEQ multiplex PCR, while TCRdb's copy carries only in-frame clones and drops some. This repertoire shows 80,000 to 85,000 clones, approximately 90% found once; its top ten account for around 8%. The material sequenced was peripheral blood, taken 28 days after the second AZD1222 dose. Receptor source: an adult who received the AZD1222 COVID-19 vaccine.

The chain joins TRBV14 to TRBJ2-3; TRBD2 matches 9 bases. Looked up from germline, CDR1 is SGHDN and CDR2 is FVKESK. Trimming at V came to 3 bases and at J to 4 bases, leaving 8 bases not matched to a gene. The CDR3 is 16 amino acids. The CDR3 loop is CASSHPPGTSPDTQYF. In nucleotides, the CDR3 is TGTGCCAGCAGCCACCCGCCCGGGACTAGCCCAGATACGCAGTATTTT.

J is TRBJ1-2 and V is TRBV2; D gene ambiguous. This CDR3 contains 12 residues. Trimming took 8 bases from V and 6 from J, leaving 13 bases between them. Per the germline V gene, CDR1 is SNHLY and CDR2 is FYNNEI. CDR3 region: CASDGRMNGYTF. The CDR3 DNA reads as TGTGCCAGCGATGGCAGAATGAATGGCTACACCTTC.

The V call is TRBV28, the J call TRBJ2-1, with TRBD2 matching 8 bases. The J segment lost 9 bases and the V segment lost 3 bases, leaving 10 bases of the junction unmatched. The CDR3 runs to 15 residues. Germline values: CDR1 MDHEN, CDR2 SYDVKM. CDR3 protein: CASSFRGRRGGEQFF. DNA of the CDR3: TGTGCCAGCAGTTTTCGCGGGAGGAGGGGAGGTGAGCAGTTCTTC.

This chain joins TRBV28 and TRBJ1-2, with no clear D. The CDR3 length is 12 residues. V lost 7 bases to trimming and J lost 4 bases, with 10 bases between them. CDR1 is MDHEN and CDR2 is SYDVKM in the germline V gene. The CDR3 sequence is CASNSYGYGYTF. The DNA for the CDR3 is TGTGCCAGCAACTCCTACGGCTATGGCTACACCTTC.

The chain uses TRBV30 and TRBJ1-6; D is unclear. The CDR3 totals 17 residues. Trimming left V 0 bases short and J 0 bases short, with 12 bases between. CDR1 is GTSNPN, CDR2 SVGIG, per germline (reference sequence). In nucleotides, the CDR3 is TGTGCCTGGAGTGTACAACGGGTGAGCTCCTATAATTCACCCCTCCACTTT. Translation gives CAWSVQRVSSYNSPLHF.

The chain recombines TRBV29-1 with TRBJ2-5; D could derive from TRBD1 or TRBD2 (5 bases each). Trimming removed 5 bases at V and 1 base at J, with 11 bases between. The CDR3 consists of 13 residues. CDR1 and CDR2 from the germline V gene are SQVTM and ANQGSEA. The CDR3 coding sequence is TGCAGCGTTTCCCTCGGGACCCAAGAGACCCAGTACTTC. Translated: CSVSLGTQETQYF. The full variable domain, completed using reference TRBV29-1 and TRBJ2-5, is SAVISQKPSRDICQRGTSLTIQCQVDSQVTMMFWYRQQPGQSLTLIATANQGSEATYESGFVIDKFPISRPNLTFSTLTVSNMSPEDSSIYLCSVSLGTQETQYFGPGTRLLVL.

The V gene is TRBV28, the J gene TRBJ1-5, with 7 positions matching TRBD1. Trimming took 2 bases from V and 10 from J; bases not matched to a gene: 14. Germline V CDR1 and CDR2: MDHEN, SYDVKM. This CDR3 is 16 amino acids long. The CDR3 is CASSLGEGAAYTPQHF. In nucleotides, the CDR3 is TGTGCCAGCAGTTTAGGCGAGGGGGCCGCCTATACCCCCCAGCATTTT.

The CDR3 sequence is CAIKGTSGRSYNEQFF. CDR3 DNA sequence: TGTGCCATCAAAGGGACTAGCGGGAGATCCTACAATGAGCAGTTCTTC. V usage is TRBV10-3 and J usage is TRBJ2-1, with 14 bases that match TRBD2. The CDR3 has 16 amino acids. The trim removed 7 bases at V and 1 base at J, leaving 3 bases unmatched. Germline V gene lookup returns CDR1 ENHRY and CDR2 SYGVKD.

This clone occurred many times. The gene calls are TRBV28 and TRBJ2-2; D is possibly TRBD2 (6 bases). The length of the CDR3 is 15 residues. V was pared by 8 bases and J by 1 base, with 14 bases between. Germline values: CDR1 MDHEN, CDR2 SYDVKM. The chain's CDR3 is CASERVRVNTGELFF. The CDR3 nucleotides are TGTGCCAGCGAGCGGGTTAGGGTGAACACCGGGGAGCTGTTTTTT. Full variable domain (rest looked up from reference TRBV28 and TRBJ2-2): DVKVTQSSRYLVKRTGEKVFLECVQDMDHENMFWYRQDPGLGLRLIYFSYDVKMKEKGDIPEGYSVSREKKERFSLILESASTNQTSMYLCASERVRVNTGELFFGEGSRLTVL.

The DNA of the CDR3 is TGTGCCAGCAGCTTAGCACAGGGGGAGCAGTACTTC. This encodes CASSLAQGEQYF. This chain connects TRBV7-8 to TRBJ2-7; 7 bases align to TRBD1. The CDR3 is made up of 12 amino acids. The junction had 0 bases not matched to a gene; V was cut back by 0 bases and J by 7 bases. The germline gives CDR1 SGHVS, CDR2 FQNEAQ.

This clone has more than one count but fewer than ten. The chain recombines TRBV27 with TRBJ2-3; a possible D gene is TRBD1 (6 bases). This CDR3 is built from 17 residues. CDR1 and CDR2 (germline): MNHEY, SMNVEV (reference sequence). V dropped 8 bases and J dropped 3 bases, with 24 bases sitting between them. Here the CDR3 reads CASRLSSAGDRTDTQYF. The CDR3 region has the DNA TGTGCCAGCCGACTGTCCTCGGCAGGGGATAGGACAGATACGCAGTATTTT.

The V call is TRBV7-8, the J call TRBJ2-3; no clear D. Germline loops: CDR1 SGHVS, CDR2 FQNEAQ. The CDR3 is 19 residues long. Trimming pared 5 bases from V and 0 bases from J, leaving 24 bases between. CDR3: CASSPPRVPRPLSTDTQYF. In DNA form, the CDR3 reads TGTGCCAGCAGCCCCCCGCGAGTTCCGAGACCGCTAAGCACAGATACGCAGTATTTT.

This clone was observed a single time. This rearrangement joins TRBV5-1 to TRBJ1-3; D gene uncertain. Trimming left V 0 bases short and J 3 bases short, with 10 bases between. CDR3 length: 15 amino acids. Germline loops: CDR1 SGHRS, CDR2 YFSETQ. In nucleotides, the CDR3 is TGCGCCAGCAGCTTGGGCGGGGAGCTTGGAAACACCATATATTTT. Its translation is CASSLGGELGNTIYF.

The gene calls are TRBV7-8 and TRBJ1-5; 8 bases align to TRBD1. The CDR3 contains 16 residues. After removal of 5 bases from V and 2 bases from J, the junction contained 8 bases not matched to a gene. Germline values: CDR1 SGHVS, CDR2 FQNEAQ. The CDR3 loop reads CASSAQGGGGNQPQHF. CDR3 DNA: TGTGCCAGCAGCGCACAGGGGGGGGGCGGCAATCAGCCCCAGCATTTT.

This chain links TRBV11-2 with TRBJ1-1; weak D call: TRBD1 (6 bases). Germline lookup yields CDR1 SGHAT and CDR2 FQNNGV. V was pared by 6 bases and J by 0 bases, with 17 bases between. The CDR3 contains 16 residues. CDR3: CASRTNRVALNTEAFF. For the CDR3, the DNA is TGTGCCAGCAGGACGAACAGGGTTGCACTGAACACTGAAGCTTTCTTT.